This TCR beta chain was profiled in a study of T cells expressing NK-cell markers. Turning to the study itself: Sorted CD3+CD56+NKG2C+, CD3+CD56+NKG2C- and CD3+CD56-NKG2C+ T cells provided the TCR beta repertoires.

From the 5' RACE reads, TCRdb lists one entry per CDR3 protein and no DNA. The sample table includes some 390,000 distinct CDR3 sequences. CDR1 MNHEY and CDR2 SVGEGT come from the germline V gene. The CDR3 is 14 amino acids. The rearrangement links TRBV6-2 or TRBV6-3 to TRBJ2-5. Sequenced material: blood T cells: a sorted CD56 or NKG2C T cell subset, CD4+ or CD8+ T cells, or bulk PBMC T cells (not recorded which). The source is a woman in her forties or fifties in good health. The CDR3: CASTMSTIKETQYF.